This T cell receptor beta chain was found in a study of Ad26.COV2.S vaccination and SARS-CoV-2 variants. The wider study: The vaccine Ad26.COV2.S was put into the muscle once, or twice with 56 days between.

The treatment was: roughly 20 received Ad26.COV2.S at low or high dose, single or two shots; about five received placebo; per-sample allocation not given. All samples were drawn on day 63, counting from the first vaccine or placebo injection. Profiled with immunoSEQ multiplex PCR; TCRdb holds only in-frame clones, not every one. The sample records about 680,000 clones, roughly 90% being singletons. Only one count was recorded for this clone. This specimen consisted of peripheral blood, obtained in a trial of Ad26.COV2.S vaccine versus placebo. The TCR was taken from a person aged 18-60 years who received the Ad26.COV2.S COVID-19 vaccine or a placebo.

CDR3 loop: CASRLHGYTF. As DNA, the CDR3 is TGTGCCTCACGGCTACATGGCTACACCTTC. The V call is TRBV30, the J call TRBJ1-2, with unresolved D. The CDR3 is 10 residues long. V was trimmed by 7 bases and J by 6 bases, leaving 9 bases between them. Germline CDR1 GTSNPN, CDR2 SVGIG (reference sequence).